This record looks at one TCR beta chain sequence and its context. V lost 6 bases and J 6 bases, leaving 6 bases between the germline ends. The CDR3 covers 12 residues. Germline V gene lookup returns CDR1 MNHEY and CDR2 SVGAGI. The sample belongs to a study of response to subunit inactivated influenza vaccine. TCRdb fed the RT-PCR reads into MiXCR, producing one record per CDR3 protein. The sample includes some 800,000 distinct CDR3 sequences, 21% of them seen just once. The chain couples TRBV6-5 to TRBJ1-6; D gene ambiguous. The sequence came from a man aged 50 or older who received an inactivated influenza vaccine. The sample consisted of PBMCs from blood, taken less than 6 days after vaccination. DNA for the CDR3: TGTGCCAGCAGGCAGGCTAATTCACCCCTCCACTTT. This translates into CASRQANSPLHF.